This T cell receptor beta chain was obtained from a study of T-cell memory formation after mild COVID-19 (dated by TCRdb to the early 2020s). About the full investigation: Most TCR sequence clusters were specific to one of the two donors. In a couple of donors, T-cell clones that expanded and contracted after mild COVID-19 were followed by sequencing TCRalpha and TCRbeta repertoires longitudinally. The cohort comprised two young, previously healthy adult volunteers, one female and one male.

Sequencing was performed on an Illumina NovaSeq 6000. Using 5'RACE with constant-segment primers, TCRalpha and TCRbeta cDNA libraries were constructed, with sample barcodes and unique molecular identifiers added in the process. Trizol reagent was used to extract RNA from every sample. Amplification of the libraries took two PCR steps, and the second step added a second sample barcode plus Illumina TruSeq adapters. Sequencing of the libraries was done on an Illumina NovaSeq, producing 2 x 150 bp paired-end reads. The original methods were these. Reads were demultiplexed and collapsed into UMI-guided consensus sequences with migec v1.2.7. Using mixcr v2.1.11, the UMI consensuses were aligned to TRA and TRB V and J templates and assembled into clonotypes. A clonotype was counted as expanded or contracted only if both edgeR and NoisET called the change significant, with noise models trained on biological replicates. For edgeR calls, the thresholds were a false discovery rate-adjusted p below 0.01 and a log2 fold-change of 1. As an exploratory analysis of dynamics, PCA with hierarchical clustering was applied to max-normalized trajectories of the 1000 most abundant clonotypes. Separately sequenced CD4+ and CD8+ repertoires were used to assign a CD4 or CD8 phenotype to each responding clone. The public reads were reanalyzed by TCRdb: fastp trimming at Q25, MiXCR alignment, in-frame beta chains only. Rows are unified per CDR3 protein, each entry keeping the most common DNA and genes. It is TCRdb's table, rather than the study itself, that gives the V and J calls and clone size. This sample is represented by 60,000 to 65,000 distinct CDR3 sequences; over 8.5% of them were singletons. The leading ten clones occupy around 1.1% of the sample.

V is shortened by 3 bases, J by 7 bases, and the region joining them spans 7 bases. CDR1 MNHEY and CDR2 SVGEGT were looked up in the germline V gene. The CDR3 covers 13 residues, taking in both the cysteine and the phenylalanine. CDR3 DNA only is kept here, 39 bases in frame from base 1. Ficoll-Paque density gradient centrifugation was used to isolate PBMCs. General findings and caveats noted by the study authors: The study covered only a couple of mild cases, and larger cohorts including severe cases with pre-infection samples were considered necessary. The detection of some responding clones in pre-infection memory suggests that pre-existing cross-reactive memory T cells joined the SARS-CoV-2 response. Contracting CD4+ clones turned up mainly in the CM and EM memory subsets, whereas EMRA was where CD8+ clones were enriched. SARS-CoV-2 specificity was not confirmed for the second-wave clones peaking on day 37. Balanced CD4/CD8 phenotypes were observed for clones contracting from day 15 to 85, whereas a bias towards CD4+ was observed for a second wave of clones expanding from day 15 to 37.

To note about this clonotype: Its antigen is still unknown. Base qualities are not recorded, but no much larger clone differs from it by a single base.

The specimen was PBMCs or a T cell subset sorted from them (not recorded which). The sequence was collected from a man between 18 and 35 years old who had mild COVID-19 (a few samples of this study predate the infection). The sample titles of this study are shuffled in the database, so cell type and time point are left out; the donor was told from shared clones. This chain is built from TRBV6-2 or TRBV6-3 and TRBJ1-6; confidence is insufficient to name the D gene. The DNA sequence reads TGTGCCAGCAGTTATGACTGGAATTCACCCCTCCACTTT. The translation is CASSYDWNSPLHF.